Shown below are 21 T cell receptor beta chains from a single sample sequenced in a study of blood T cell repertoires in COVID-19 (dated by TCRdb to about 2020). The library was made by the immunoSEQ multiplex PCR assay. Sourced from immuneACCESS, this table was stored by TCRdb with only in-frame sequences that have V and J called. A share of the clones is absent; for the studies checked, an unresolved V gene accounts for under half, and the remainder has no known explanation. The sample includes about 200,000 clones, with more than 75% observed a single time. About a sixth of the sample lies in the top ten. Input material: PBMCs or T cells enriched from blood (not recorded which). The receptor set was obtained from a woman aged 45-59 years with acute COVID-19.

This clone was seen only a few times. The genes are TRBV20-1 and TRBJ1-1; weak D call: TRBD1 (5 bases). The V end was cut by 6 bases, the J end by 5 bases, with 10 bases between. The CDR3 consists of 11 residues. Per the germline V gene, CDR1 is DFQATT and CDR2 is SNEGSKA (reference sequence). CDR3 residues: CSADSQTEAFF. The CDR3 bases are TGCAGTGCCGACAGTCAGACTGAAGCTTTCTTT.

The genes are TRBV5-5 and TRBJ1-2; tentative D call: TRBD1 (5 bases). Deletions cut 0 bases from V and 0 bases from J, with 9 bases between. CDR3 length equals 15 residues. Germline assignment: CDR1 SGHKS and CDR2 YYEKEE (reference sequence). In DNA, the CDR3 is TGTGCCAGCAGCTTGGAAGGGGCCCCTAACTATGGCTACACCTTC. Protein product: CASSLEGAPNYGYTF.

This chain connects TRBV6-6 to TRBJ2-2, with D maybe TRBD1 (6 bases). Trimming cost V 6 bases and J 1 base, with 18 bases left between them. Germline CDR1 reads MNHNY; CDR2 reads SVGAGI (reference sequence). The CDR3 contains 17 residues. As DNA, the CDR3 is TGTGCCAGCAGGCGATTGGGCCCGGGACAGAACACCGGGGAGCTGTTTTTT. Encoded protein: CASRRLGPGQNTGELFF.

J is TRBJ2-5 and V is TRBV7-9, with 12 bases fitting TRBD2. J lost 5 bases, V lost 8 bases, and 3 bases had no gene match. Per the germline V gene, CDR1 is SEHNR and CDR2 is FQNEAQ (reference sequence). The CDR3 length is 13 residues. The CDR3 protein is CASRTSGAETQYF. The CDR3 DNA reads as TGTGCCAGCCGGACTAGCGGGGCGGAGACCCAGTACTTC. The full variable domain, rest sourced from reference TRBV7-9 and TRBJ2-5, is DTGVSQNPRHKITKRGQNVTFRCDPISEHNRLYWYRQTLGQGPEFLTYFQNEAQLEKSRLLSDRFSAERPKGSFSTLEIQRTEQGDSAMYLCASRTSGAETQYFGPGTRLLVL.

The chain carries TRBV19 and TRBJ1-1; 8 bases are shared with TRBD1. This CDR3 has 13 amino acids. V shed 5 bases, J shed 9 bases, and the junction held 8 bases outside the gene matches. The germline CDR1 and CDR2 sequences are LNHDA and SQIVND (reference sequence). The CDR3, as DNA: TGTGCCAGTAGTCAACCGGGACAGGAAAAAGCTTTCTTT. Its translation: CASSQPGQEKAFF.

V usage is TRBV3-1 (or the pseudogene TRBV3-2) and J usage is TRBJ2-7; no clear D gene. V lost 0 bases and J 5 bases, leaving 8 bases between the germline ends. The CDR3 loop spans 13 amino acids. The V gene's germline CDR1 is LGHDT and CDR2 YNNKEL (reference sequence). CDR3 sequence (DNA): TGTGCCAGCAGCCAAGATCGACGGGACGAGCAGTACGTC. Its protein is CASSQDRRDEQYV.

This chain connects TRBV4-1 to TRBJ2-4; 13 positions agree with TRBD2. Germline trimming cut 1 base from V and 3 bases from J; bases unmatched to any gene: 6. Germline-derived CDR1 and CDR2 are MGHRA and YSYEKL. CDR3 length equals 18 residues. CDR3 protein: CASSQATSGGAGKNIQYF. For the CDR3, the DNA is TGCGCCAGCAGCCAAGCCACTAGCGGGGGGGCTGGCAAAAACATTCAGTACTTC.

The V call is TRBV28, the J call TRBJ1-3; no definite D call. V lost 9 bases to trimming and J lost 4 bases, with 13 bases between them. The CDR3 loop spans 13 amino acids. Germline V gene data show CDR1 as MDHEN and CDR2 as SYDVKM. The CDR3 sequence is CASNNSPGNTIYF. CDR3 coding DNA: TGTGCCAGTAATAACAGTCCCGGAAACACCATATATTTT.

The chain is built from TRBV7-9 and TRBJ2-3; tentative D call: TRBD2 (5 bases). Germline V gene sequence: CDR1 SEHNR, CDR2 FQNEAQ (reference sequence). The CDR3 is made up of 12 amino acids. V lost 5 bases and J 3 bases, leaving 6 bases between the germline ends. CDR3 DNA: TGTGCCAGCAGCGGGGAGACAGATACGCAGTATTTT. Amino acids: CASSGETDTQYF.

The chain has TRBV27 and TRBJ2-1; TRBD1 aligns across 7 bases. The V and J ends lost 7 bases and 6 bases, in that order; junction bases with no gene match: 6. Looked up from germline, CDR1 is MNHEY and CDR2 is SMNVEV (reference sequence). CDR3 size: 13 residues. The CDR3 region has the DNA TGTGCCAGCACTCAAGGACAGGTCAATGAGCAGTTCTTC. Its protein product is CASTQGQVNEQFF.

The chain couples TRBV7-9 to TRBJ2-1, with 10 bases identical to TRBD2. This CDR3 is 16 amino acids long. Germline V gene lookup returns CDR1 SEHNR and CDR2 FQNEAQ (reference sequence). The trim removed 3 bases at V and 9 bases at J, leaving 11 bases unmatched. The CDR3 DNA follows: TGTGCCAGCAGCTTTCCCGGGACTAGCGCAGTCGGTGAGCAGTTCTTC. It yields the protein CASSFPGTSAVGEQFF.

The rearrangement uses TRBV24-1 and TRBJ2-5, with D perhaps TRBD1 (5 bases). The CDR3 has 15 amino acids. Trimming took 6 bases from V and 3 from J, leaving 16 bases between them. Germline assignment: CDR1 KGHDR and CDR2 SFDVKD. CDR3 sequence: CATSSSRVLEETQYF. CDR3 bases: TGTGCCACCAGTTCCTCCAGGGTGCTTGAAGAGACCCAGTACTTC.

CDR3 bases: TGTGCCAGCAGACCGCACGGGGAACTTAGAAACACCATATATTTT. This codes for CASRPHGELRNTIYF. The chain joins TRBV6-5 to TRBJ1-3; no clear D gene. The CDR3 is 15 residues long. Germline CDR1 and CDR2: MNHEY and SVGAGI. V lost 6 bases and J lost 5, with 17 bases in between.

The table lists this clone with a count of one. The chain couples TRBV28 to TRBJ2-4; D is undetermined. The germline CDR1 and CDR2 sequences are MDHEN and SYDVKM. This CDR3 contains 15 residues. Trimming pared 3 bases from V and 1 base from J, leaving 10 bases between. The CDR3 is CASSLQSPAKNIQYF. As DNA, the CDR3 is TGTGCCAGCAGTTTGCAGTCTCCTGCCAAAAACATTCAGTACTTC.

The V call is TRBV5-4, the J call TRBJ1-2; 7 nucleotides align to TRBD1. Germline CDR1 reads SGHNT; CDR2 reads YYREEE (reference sequence). This CDR3 contains 15 residues. The ends lost 0 bases at V and 4 bases at J; junction bases unmatched: 6. The CDR3 loop is CASSLGLGQSYGYTF. The CDR3 DNA is TGTGCCAGCAGCTTGGGTCTGGGACAGTCCTATGGCTACACCTTC.

This clone was counted only a few times. This chain links TRBV28 with TRBJ1-2; the D gene is possibly TRBD1 (5 bases). V lost 6 bases to trimming and J lost 5 bases, with 16 bases between them. The CDR3 has 14 residues. Germline CDR1 reads MDHEN; CDR2 reads SYDVKM. CDR3 bases: TGTGCCAGCAGGAGGGGAGGAGGGCGGTATGGCTACACCTTC. Encoded protein: CASRRGGGRYGYTF.

The rearrangement links TRBV28 to TRBJ1-5; TRBD1 matches at 7 bases. V lost 4 bases, J lost 0 bases, and 12 bases stayed unmatched. The CDR3 totals 18 residues. The V gene's germline CDR1 is MDHEN and CDR2 SYDVKM. This CDR3 reads CASSSDDRVRSSNQPQHF. In nucleotides, the CDR3 is TGTGCCAGCAGTTCCGACGACAGGGTCAGGAGTAGCAATCAGCCCCAGCATTTT.

On this clone: At the DNA level, this CDR3 is encoded by other sequences in the same sample as well. The V call is TRBV6-5, the J call TRBJ2-1, with 7 bases lining up with TRBD2. Unmatched junction bases numbered 0, after V lost 0 bases and J lost 1 base. The V gene's germline CDR1 is MNHEY and CDR2 SVGAGI. The CDR3 runs 15 residues. The CDR3 DNA sequence: TGTGCCAGCAGTTACTCGGGGGGGTCCTACAATGAGCAGTTCTTC. Its protein product is CASSYSGGSYNEQFF.

This rearrangement joins TRBV25-1 to TRBJ1-3; weak D call: TRBD1 (6 bases). The CDR3 is 16 amino acids. Trimming cost V 3 bases and J 1 base, with 13 bases left between them. Per germline, CDR1 MGHDK and CDR2 SYGVNS. The DNA of the CDR3 is TGTGCCAGCAGTGAGACAGGACCAACTTCTGGAAACACCATATATTTT. Its translation: CASSETGPTSGNTIYF.

The CDR3 is CASSEGSAWGQDVYTF. The CDR3 DNA reads as TGTGCCAGCAGTGAAGGGTCGGCGTGGGGGCAGGATGTGTACACCTTC. The rearrangement joins TRBV25-1 to TRBJ1-2, with D possibly TRBD1 on 6 matching bases. The germline V gene has CDR1 MGHDK and CDR2 SYGVNS. CDR3 length: 16 amino acids. Trimming took 2 bases from V and 11 from J, leaving 24 bases between them.

The V call is TRBV7-2, the J call TRBJ1-1, with D perhaps matching TRBD1 (5 bases). Trimming shortened V by 0 bases and J by 5 bases, and 10 bases separated the two germline ends. Per germline, CDR1 SGHTA and CDR2 FQGNSA. CDR3 size: 14 residues. CDR3 region: CASSLAGGRTEAFF. The CDR3 DNA reads TGTGCCAGCAGCTTAGCGGGGGGAAGGACTGAAGCTTTCTTT.